The T cell receptor (beta chain) under discussion was sequenced for a study of blood T cell repertoires in COVID-19. For the study at large: Sites across the United States, Italy and Spain contributed samples from acute and convalescent COVID-19. Sample material is recorded as cDNA or gDNA derived from T cells, B-cell-depleted T cells, or PBMCs.

Study members were between roughly 18 and 89 years old and lived in some 26 US regions. Two consecutive negative NP/OP PCR tests, clearance, or resolved symptoms defined Cohort 3 recovery. This CDR3 has 15 amino acids. Per the germline V gene, CDR1 is SEHNR and CDR2 is FQNEAQ (reference sequence). V gave up 4 bases and J gave up 2 bases; unmatched junction bases: 5. Repertoires were generated with immunoSEQ multiplex PCR, while TCRdb's copy carries only in-frame clones and drops some. The table shows about 410,000 clones, with less than 95% occurring only once. V is TRBV7-9 and J is TRBJ2-1; 7 bases agree with TRBD2. This TCR was sampled from a man aged 18-30 years who had recovered from COVID-19. What was sequenced was PBMCs or T cells enriched from blood (not recorded which). The CDR3 protein is CASSSLGTTYNEQFF. CDR3 in DNA: TGTGCCAGCAGCTCGCTCGGGACTACCTACAATGAGCAGTTCTTC.